The subject of this entry is one TCR beta chain. Its antigen is unidentified. The data derive from a study of cytomegalovirus exposure and HLA in healthy donors. At the level of the study: Of the donors genotyped, several hundred in all, around 77% fell in the Caucasian-associated ancestry cluster.

Trimming took off 7 bases at V and 1 base at J, with 10 bases between the two ends. Germline CDR1 reads SGHDN; CDR2 reads FVKESK. The CDR3 contains 13 residues. 60 Vbeta and 13 Jbeta primers were used in PCR. TCRdb's copy holds only in-frame clones and misses some; the assay was immunoSEQ multiplex PCR. This table holds about 130,000 clones, under 12% found once. Study observations and caveats: Whilst most TCR sequences proved rare, a subset of public TCRs occurred across many donors. As was reported, the classifier diagnosed cytomegalovirus status with high specificity and sensitivity.

Sequencing was performed on PBMCs. The clonotype originates from a woman younger than 30 in good health and CMV-seropositive. The rearrangement links TRBV14 to TRBJ1-1; D unclear. CDR3 nucleotides: TGTGCCAGCACATTTACGAGGAACACTGAAGCTTTCTTT. It specifies CASTFTRNTEAFF.